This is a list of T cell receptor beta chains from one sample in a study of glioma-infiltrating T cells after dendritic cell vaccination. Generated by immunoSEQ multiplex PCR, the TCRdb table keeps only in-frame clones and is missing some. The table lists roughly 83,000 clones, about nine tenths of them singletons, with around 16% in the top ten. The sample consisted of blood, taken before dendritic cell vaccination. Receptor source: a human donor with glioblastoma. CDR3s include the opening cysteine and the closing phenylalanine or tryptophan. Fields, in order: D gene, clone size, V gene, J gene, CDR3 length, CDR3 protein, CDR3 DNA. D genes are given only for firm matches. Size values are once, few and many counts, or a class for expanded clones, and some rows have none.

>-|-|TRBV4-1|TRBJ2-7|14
CASSQDRRAYEQYF
TGCGCCAGCAGCCAAGATCGGAGAGCCTACGAGCAGTACTTC
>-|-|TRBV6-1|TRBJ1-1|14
CASSGSHRAGEAFF
TGTGCCAGCAGTGGGTCCCACAGGGCGGGTGAAGCTTTCTTT
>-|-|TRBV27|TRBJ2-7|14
CASSSGVSSTEQYF
TGTGCCAGCTCTTCTGGAGTGTCGAGTACCGAGCAGTACTTC
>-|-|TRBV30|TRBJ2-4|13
CAWSVRGGNIQYF
TGTGCCTGGAGTGTAAGGGGGGGAAACATTCAGTACTTC
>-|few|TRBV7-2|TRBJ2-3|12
CASSNRDKTQYF
TGTGCCAGCAGCAACCGGGACAAGACGCAGTATTTT
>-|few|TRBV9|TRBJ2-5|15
CASSVVGGPSETQYF
TGTGCCAGCAGCGTAGTCGGCGGGCCCTCGGAGACCCAGTACTTC
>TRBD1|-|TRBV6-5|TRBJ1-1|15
CASSYSGTGNTEAFF
TGTGCCAGCAGTTACTCGGGGACAGGGAACACTGAAGCTTTCTTT
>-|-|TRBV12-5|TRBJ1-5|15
CASGLVQREDQPQHF
TGTGCTAGTGGTTTGGTACAACGGGAAGATCAGCCCCAGCATTTT
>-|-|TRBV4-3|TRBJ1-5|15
CASSQDIAGPRPQHF
TGCGCCAGCAGCCAAGATATCGCAGGGCCCCGTCCCCAGCATTTT
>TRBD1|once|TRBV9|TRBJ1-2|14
CASSAGTAGGGYTF
TGTGCCAGCAGCGCCGGAACCGCAGGGGGCGGCTACACCTTC
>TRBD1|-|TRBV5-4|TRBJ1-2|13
CASSSDRGYGYTF
TGTGCCAGCAGCTCGGACAGGGGCTATGGCTACACCTTC
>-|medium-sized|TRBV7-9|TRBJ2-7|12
CASSWRAAEQYF
TGTGCCAGCAGCTGGCGGGCAGCCGAGCAGTACTTC
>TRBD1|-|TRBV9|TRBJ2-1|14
CASSVETRQGVQFF
TGTGCCAGCAGCGTAGAGACCCGACAGGGGGTGCAGTTCTTC
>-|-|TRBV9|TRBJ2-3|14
CASREGGAQDTQYF
TGTGCCAGCAGGGAAGGGGGGGCGCAAGATACGCAGTATTTT
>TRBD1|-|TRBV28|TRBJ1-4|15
CASSLGVDRDEKLFF
TGTGCCAGCAGTTTGGGGGTGGACAGGGATGAAAAACTGTTTTTT
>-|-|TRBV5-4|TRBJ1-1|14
CASSPRQRNTEAFF
TGTGCCAGCAGCCCCCGACAGCGGAACACTGAAGCTTTCTTT
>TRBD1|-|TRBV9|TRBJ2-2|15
CASSHRDRNTGELFF
TGTGCCAGCAGCCACCGGGACAGGAACACCGGGGAGCTGTTTTTT
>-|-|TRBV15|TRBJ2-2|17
CATSRDRKETNTGELFF
TGTGCCACCAGCAGAGATCGAAAGGAGACGAACACCGGGGAGCTGTTTTTT
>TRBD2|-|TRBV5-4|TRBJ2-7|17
CASSFHPGREGRYEQYF
TGTGCCAGCAGCTTCCATCCCGGGCGGGAGGGCCGGTACGAGCAGTACTTC
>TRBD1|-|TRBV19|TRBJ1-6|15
CASSIQGQLNSPLHF
TGTGCCAGTAGTATTCAGGGACAGTTGAATTCACCCCTCCACTTT
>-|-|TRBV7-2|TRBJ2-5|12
CASSLARETQYF
TGTGCCAGCAGCTTAGCGCGTGAGACCCAGTACTTC
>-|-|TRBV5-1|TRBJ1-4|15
CASRSAGGADEKLFF
TGCGCCAGCAGATCCGCTGGGGGGGCTGATGAAAAACTGTTTTTT
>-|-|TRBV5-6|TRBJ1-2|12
CASKGTNYGYTF
TGTGCCAGCAAAGGGACAAACTATGGCTACACCTTC
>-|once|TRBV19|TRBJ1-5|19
CASSMLLGVGDYSNQPQHF
TGTGCCAGTAGTATGTTATTGGGAGTTGGTGATTATAGCAATCAGCCCCAGCATTTT
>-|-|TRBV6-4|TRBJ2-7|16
CASRRNRVTLCYEQYF
TGTGCCAGCAGGAGAAACAGGGTAACCCTTTGCTACGAGCAGTACTTC
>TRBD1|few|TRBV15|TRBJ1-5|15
CATSWDRELNQPHPF
TGTGCCACTAGTTGGGACAGGGAGCTAAATCAGCCCCATCCTTTT
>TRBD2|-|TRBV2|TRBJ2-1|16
CASSDSAGGGYNEQFF
TGTGCCAGCAGTGATTCAGCGGGGGGGGGCTACAATGAGCAGTTCTTC
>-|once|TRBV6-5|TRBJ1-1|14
CASTATVGQPEAFF
TGTGCCAGCACCGCCACAGTGGGGCAGCCTGAAGCTTTCTTT
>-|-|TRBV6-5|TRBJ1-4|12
CARKKRGEKLFF
TGTGCCAGGAAAAAAAGAGGGGAAAAACTGTTTTTT
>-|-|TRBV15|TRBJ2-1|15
CATSRELSSYNEQFF
TGTGCCACCAGCAGAGAATTGAGCTCCTACAATGAGCAGTTCTTC
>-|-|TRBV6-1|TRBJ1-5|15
CASREPRQSNQPQHF
TGTGCCAGCAGGGAACCCAGGCAGAGCAATCAGCCCCAGCATTTT
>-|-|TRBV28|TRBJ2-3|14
CASNVAEITDTQYF
TGTGCCAGTAATGTGGCGGAGATCACAGATACGCAGTATTTT
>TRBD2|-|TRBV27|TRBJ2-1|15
CASSLSAGGGNEQFF
TGTGCCAGCAGTTTATCTGCGGGGGGTGGAAATGAGCAGTTCTTC
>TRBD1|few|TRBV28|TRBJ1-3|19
CASSIFGTAYKPPGNTIYF
TGTGCCAGCAGTATTTTCGGGACAGCCTACAAACCCCCTGGAAACACCATATATTTT
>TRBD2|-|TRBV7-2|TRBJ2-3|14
CASSFRGGADTQYF
TGTGCCAGCAGCTTTCGGGGGGGGGCAGATACGCAGTATTTT
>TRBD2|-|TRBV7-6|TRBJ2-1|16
CASSRSSGSSYNEQFF
TGTGCCAGCAGTAGGTCAAGCGGGAGTTCCTACAATGAGCAGTTCTTC
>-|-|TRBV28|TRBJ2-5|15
CASTHLRTFQETQYF
TGTGCCAGCACCCACCTACGAACTTTCCAAGAGACCCAGTACTTC
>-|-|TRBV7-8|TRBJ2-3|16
CASSFQLASPTDTQYF
TGTGCCAGCAGCTTCCAACTAGCCTCTCCCACAGATACGCAGTATTTT
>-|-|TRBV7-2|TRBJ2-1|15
CASSLLGVSYNEQFF
TGTGCCAGCAGCTTACTCGGGGTCTCCTACAATGAGCAGTTCTTC
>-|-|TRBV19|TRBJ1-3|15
CASNVTGFGRNTIYF
TGTGCCAGTAATGTCACAGGGTTTGGTAGAAACACCATATATTTT
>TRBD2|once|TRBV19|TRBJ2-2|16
CASSIASGNRAGELFF
TGTGCCAGTAGTATAGCTAGCGGTAATAGGGCCGGGGAGCTGTTTTTT
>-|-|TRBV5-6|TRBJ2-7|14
CASSLYPGVYEQYF
TGTGCCAGCAGCTTGTACCCAGGGGTCTACGAGCAGTACTTC